Shown below are 8 T cell receptor beta chains from a single sample sequenced in a study of vaccination and CD4 T cells after COVID-19. These TCRs' antigens remain unknown. The treatment is: roughly nine-day PBMC culture with coronavirus spike peptide pools or control peptides (ViraFEST assay). Sequenced with the Oncomine TCR Beta short-read assay was DNA taken from cultured CD4+ T cells. TCRdb re-called the PCR reads with MiXCR, one entry per CDR3 protein. The sample records roughly 20,000 distinct CDR3 sequences, about 44% being singletons. Sequencing was performed on CD4+ T cells from blood, cultured in vitro, taken before SARS-CoV-2 vaccination. These receptors all come from a human donor who had recovered from COVID-19.

This clonotype has just a few counts. The CDR3 here is CASSLTGEVSDTQYF. CDR3 in DNA: TGTGCCAGCAGCTTGACTGGGGAGGTATCAGATACGCAGTATTTT. V and J are TRBV7-2 and TRBJ2-3; the D gene is possibly TRBD2 (6 bases). V lost 3 bases and J 4 bases, leaving 14 bases between the germline ends. This CDR3 spans 15 amino acids. Germline CDR1 and CDR2: SGHTA and FQGNSA.

This chain links TRBV24-1 with TRBJ1-5; D is unclear. Trimming removed 0 bases at V and 4 bases at J, with 3 bases between. Germline V gene data show CDR1 as KGHDR and CDR2 as SFDVKD. This CDR3 has 13 residues. The CDR3 sequence is CATSDLANQPQHF. CDR3 DNA sequence: TGTGCCACCAGTGATTTGGCGAATCAGCCCCAGCATTTT.

J is TRBJ1-5 and V is TRBV10-3; 10 bases map to TRBD1. The CDR3 loop spans 17 amino acids. The J segment lost 2 bases and the V segment lost 0 bases, leaving 4 bases of the junction unmatched. The germline V gene encodes CDR1 ENHRY and CDR2 SYGVKD. The CDR3 loop reads CAISESGTGVGNQPQHF. In DNA form, the CDR3 reads TGTGCCATCAGTGAGTCCGGGACAGGGGTAGGCAATCAGCCCCAGCATTTT.

The rearrangement uses TRBV5-4 and TRBJ1-5, with D maybe TRBD1 (6 bases). Trimming stripped 4 bases from V and 5 bases from J, with 13 bases between. The CDR3 length is 14 residues. Germline V gene lookup returns CDR1 SGHNT and CDR2 YYREEE (reference sequence). CDR3 coding DNA: TGTGCCAGCAGCGCTGGGGGGGCGGATCAGCCCCAGCATTTT. Its protein product is CASSAGGADQPQHF.

The chain has TRBV19 and TRBJ2-3; D could derive from TRBD1 or TRBD2 (5 bases each). The CDR3 has 14 residues. V lost 2 bases and J lost 3, with 9 bases in between. Germline V gene data show CDR1 as LNHDA and CDR2 as SQIVND (reference sequence). CDR3 DNA sequence: TGTGCCAGTAGTATAACCGGGGCAACAGATACGCAGTATTTT. This translates into CASSITGATDTQYF.

The V call is TRBV28, the J call TRBJ2-7, with a weak D call TRBD2 (5 bases). CDR3 length: 14 residues. The ends were cut back, 11 bases at V and 7 bases at J, with 24 bases in the middle. The germline V gene encodes CDR1 MDHEN and CDR2 SYDVKM. The CDR3, as DNA: TGTGCCTCATCCTCCTCGACCCGCCGGGGAGAGCAGTACTTC. Translating it yields CASSSSTRRGEQYF.

The rearrangement uses TRBV2 and TRBJ2-3, with 8 bases lining up with TRBD2. The CDR3 runs 14 residues. J lost 2 bases, V lost 9 bases, and 7 bases had no gene match. The germline CDR1 and CDR2 sequences are SNHLY and FYNNEI. The CDR3 reads CARGGGTYTDTQYF. In DNA, the CDR3 is TGTGCCAGAGGCGGGGGGACTTACACAGATACGCAGTATTTT.

V is TRBV6-1 and J is TRBJ2-1, with D perhaps TRBD1 (6 bases). The J call is doubtful: the DNA matches TRBJ2-7 better. The CDR3 contains 15 residues. Germline-derived CDR1 and CDR2 are MNHNS and SASEGT. CDR3 in amino acids: CASPGEKGDIQEQYF. CDR3 sequence (DNA): TGTGCCAGCCCCGGGGAAAAGGGGGATATTCAAGAGCAGTACTTC.